These 8 T cell receptor beta chains came from one sample sequenced in a study of identical twins. One entry per CDR3 protein results from TCRdb running MiXCR on the 5' RACE reads. The sample contains 1.5 million to 2 million distinct CDR3 sequences, about 32% of which appear only once. Specimen: cord blood. All receptors derive from a newborn girl in good health.

DNA of the CDR3: TGCGCCAGCAGCCAAATAGGAGCTGGAGAAAATGAGCAGTACTTC. Translating it yields CASSQIGAGENEQYF. This chain joins TRBV4-1 and TRBJ2-4; no clear D gene. The CDR3 extends over 15 amino acids. V was clipped by 2 bases and J by 13 bases, with 21 bases between them. The germline gives CDR1 MGHRA, CDR2 YSYEKL.

The rearrangement links TRBV5-1 to TRBJ1-1; D is perhaps TRBD1 (6 bases). The CDR3 length is 15 residues. Germline values: CDR1 SGHRS, CDR2 YFSETQ. The V gene lost 4 bases and the J gene lost 1 base, with 14 bases spanning the gap. The CDR3 bases are TGCGCCAGCAGCGAGGGGGGTTCAAGGAACACTGAAGCTTTCTTT. This gives the protein CASSEGGSRNTEAFF. Supplemented by reference TRBV5-1 and TRBJ1-1, the full variable domain reads KAGVTQTPRYLIKTRGQQVTLSCSPISGHRSVSWYQQTPGQGLQFLFEYFSETQRNKGNFPGRFSGRQFSNSRSEMNVSTLELGDSALYLCASSEGGSRNTEAFFGQGTRLTVV.

This clonotype has only a few counts. The V call is TRBV5-6, the J call TRBJ2-4; TRBD2 matches 9 bases. The J call may be wrong; the DNA end is better matched by TRBJ2-7. Germline lookup yields CDR1 SGHDT and CDR2 YYEEEE. The CDR3 length is 15 residues. CDR3 coding DNA: TGTGCCAGCAGCTTGGGAGCGGGAGGAATTAGCGAGCAGTACTTC. Translated: CASSLGAGGISEQYF.

This clonotype has more than one count but fewer than ten. The rearrangement joins TRBV7-2 to TRBJ2-5, with a weak D call TRBD2 (6 bases). Germline loops: CDR1 SGHTA, CDR2 FQGNSA. V was cut by 5 bases and J by 4 bases, with 14 bases left in between. The CDR3 loop spans 14 amino acids. The CDR3 bases are TGTGCCAGCAGCACCCGACTAGTGGGAGAGACCCAGTACTTC. This translates into CASSTRLVGETQYF.

The rearrangement joins TRBV27 to TRBJ1-6; no definite D call. V lost 6 bases and J lost 7, with 7 bases in between. The length of the CDR3 is 12 residues. Germline V gives CDR1 MNHEY, CDR2 SMNVEV (reference sequence). The CDR3 DNA follows: TGTGCCAGCAGGGACGCAAATTCACCCCTCCACTTT. Its translation is CASRDANSPLHF.

The chain couples TRBV4-1 to TRBJ1-5, with D uncertain. CDR1 is MGHRA and CDR2 is YSYEKL in the germline V gene. Between the trimmed V and J ends, which lost 4 bases and 6 bases, there was a span of 22 bases. CDR3 length: 17 residues. The CDR3: CASSPRFGRVSGQPQHF. The CDR3 DNA sequence: TGCGCCAGCAGCCCTAGATTCGGTAGGGTCTCGGGTCAGCCCCAGCATTTT.

The J gene is TRBJ2-6, the V gene TRBV19; D call uncertain. Germline lookup yields CDR1 LNHDA and CDR2 SQIVND (reference sequence). V was trimmed by 3 bases and J by 2 bases, leaving 8 bases between them. The CDR3 sequence is 15 residues long. The CDR3 sequence is CASSIERTGANVLTF. Written as DNA, the CDR3 is TGTGCCAGTAGTATCGAAAGGACTGGGGCCAACGTCCTGACTTTC. The full variable domain, its missing parts supplied by reference TRBV19 and TRBJ2-6, is DGGITQSPKYLFRKEGQNVTLSCEQNLNHDAMYWYRQDPGQGLRLIYYSQIVNDFQKGDIAEGYSVSREKKESFPLTVTSAQKNPTAFYLCASSIERTGANVLTFGAGSRLTVL.

The gene calls are TRBV20-1 and TRBJ2-4, with 12 bases that match TRBD1. The trim removed 3 bases at V and 0 bases at J, leaving 6 bases unmatched. Germline V gene sequence: CDR1 DFQATT, CDR2 SNEGSKA (reference sequence). This CDR3 contains 17 residues. The CDR3 DNA sequence: TGCAGTGCTAGGACCGGGACAGGGGGCCGAGCCAAAAACATTCAGTACTTC. Translation gives CSARTGTGGRAKNIQYF.